This T cell receptor beta chain was profiled in a study of monozygotic twins with inflammatory bowel disease (dated by TCRdb to between 2018 and 2020). Background on the whole study: In total, approximately 28 monozygotic twin pairs made up the full study: 19 Danish pairs, all IBD-discordant, plus nine German pairs, of which four were IBD-concordant and five were IBD-discordant. Disease-associated traits were sought mainly through comparisons between IBD patients and their genetically identical healthy co-twins within discordant pairs. Each individual had, on average, about 151 000 unique TCRalpha sequences and 181 000 unique TCRbeta sequences available for analysis. General study outcomes and caveats: A decrease in TCRbeta repertoire diversity, as measured by inverse Simpson index, was observed in IBD patients compared with their healthy co-twins. The results gave no support for a single strong signal or clonotype linked to IBD. Fewer clonotypes were shared with other individuals by IBD patients than by healthy twins, most markedly in patients showing signs of disease activity. Repertoire similarity did not differ between concordant and discordant twins, possibly due to limited statistical power. Distinction between different T cell subtypes could not be achieved in the analysis. Because patients were on differing immunosuppressive treatments, the repertoires may have picked up extra background noise and inter-individual variability.

On this clonotype itself: The target of this receptor is not known.

The cysteine opens and the phenylalanine closes a CDR3 of 11 amino acids. No nucleotide data were recorded. Per the germline V gene, LGHNA is the CDR1 and YNFKEQ is the CDR2. The library was obtained by 5' RACE. For each TCR library, around 3,800 ng of total RNA was used. For each sample, cDNA was synthesized in eight separate reactions using SMARTScribe reverse transcriptase. During cDNA synthesis, template switching introduced unique molecular identifiers that contained a 6-nucleotide sample barcode. TCRalpha and TCRbeta cDNA was amplified in two nested PCRs of roughly 16 and 10 cycles, and bead purification was carried out after each PCR. Before amplification, the cDNA was both treated with uracil DNA-glycosylase and purified with the QIAquick PCR purification kit. The second PCR added Illumina TruSeq-compatible adapters along with sample-specific barcodes. Library quality and concentration were assessed using TapeStation and Qubit, and about 5.2 ng of each library was pooled. The pooled libraries were sequenced with 2 x 100 bp reads and custom sequencing primers on an Illumina HiSeq2500 single-index Rapid Run. The authors processed their data as follows. MiGEC version 1.2.6 was used for UMI-based consensus assembly to correct PCR and sequencing errors. MiXCR version 2.1.1 was used for V(D)J alignment, clonotype assembly and CDR3 extraction. Gene usage, clonotype sharing and MAIT/NKT TCR abundance were normalised by analysing the top 1000, 10 000 and 20 000 clonotypes per sample. After downsampling to 27 000 UMIs, diversity was calculated as the inverse Simpson index using the vegan R package. Paired Mann-Whitney U tests were applied to discordant twin pairs, and Benjamini-Hochberg correction was used for multiple testing. Through TCRdb reprocessing, the reads give one entry per CDR3 protein sequence; DNA is omitted. For this entry, the V and J calls and clone size follow TCRdb and not the study's own pipeline. This sample's records show 200,000 to 250,000 distinct CDR3 sequences. Of the sample, roughly 8% falls within the top ten clones.

An approximately 2.5 ml peripheral blood sample was drawn into PAXgene tubes per donor and stored at -80°C. Without T cell sorting, total RNA was isolated from whole blood using the PAXgene blood miRNA kit on an automated QIAcube. Peripheral blood from monozygotic twin pairs concordant or discordant for inflammatory bowel disease was subjected to deep TCRalpha and TCRbeta repertoire profiling with unique molecular barcoding. Smoking habits were recorded for all twin pairs, and each individual was classified as a current, former or never smoker. The sequence came from a human donor with ulcerative colitis or Crohn's disease, or a healthy co-twin of an affected twin (not recorded which). Source material: blood. The sequence is built from TRBV4-2 and TRBJ2-3. The CDR3 loop reads CASTSTDTQYF.